This TCR beta chain was captured in a study of control samples from healthy donors and cancer patients. The junction had 8 bases not matched to a gene; V was cut back by 1 base and J by 6 bases. Germline V gives CDR1 SGHAT, CDR2 FQNNGV. CDR3 length: 16 amino acids. This table comes from immunoSEQ multiplex PCR, and its TCRdb copy is limited to in-frame clones, with some not included. The sample has about 160,000 clones; about 95% are singletons. The sequence derives from a man aged 55 to 70 with colorectal cancer. The gene calls are TRBV11-2 and TRBJ1-4; 7 bases align to TRBD1. The sequenced sample consisted of PBMCs. The CDR3 DNA sequence: TGTGCCAGCAGCTTAGGCCGGGACAGCCTTTATGAAAAACTGTTTTTT. It is translated as CASSLGRDSLYEKLFF. Based on the CDR3 plus reference TRBV11-2 and TRBJ1-4, the full variable domain is EAGVAQSPRYKIIEKRQSVAFWCNPISGHATLYWYQQILGQGPKLLIQFQNNGVVDDSQLPKDRFSAERLKGVDSTLKIQPAKLEDSAVYLCASSLGRDSLYEKLFFGSGTQLSVL.